Described below is a single TCR beta chain sequence and its context. The antigen is undetermined. This specimen belongs to a study of Tregs in tolerant kidney transplant recipients. The wider study: The nonmyeloablative bone marrow transplants came from related graft donors, with transient mixed chimerism.

Germline V gene lookup returns CDR1 SEHNR and CDR2 FQNEAQ (reference sequence). Trimming took 7 bases from V and 10 from J; bases not matched to a gene: 19. This CDR3 is built from 16 residues. Whole-study findings and limits: Activated donor B cell expansion appeared to reveal the most relevant donor-specific TCRbeta repertoire.

The method was immunoSEQ multiplex PCR; TCRdb's version includes in-frame clones alone and lacks a portion of them. The table includes 55,000 to 70,000 clones, 70% to 90% detected once. Here the sequenced sample was Tregs from blood, taken before the transplant. This TCR derives from a human donor who received a combined kidney and bone marrow transplant. The V call is TRBV7-9, the J call TRBJ2-1; TRBD1 matches 7 bases. CDR3 DNA sequence: TGTGCCAGCACCCCCGGCGCGTCTAGGGGGCGACGGGAGCAGTTCTTC. Translation gives CASTPGASRGRREQFF. Complete variable domain (other parts from reference TRBV7-9 and TRBJ2-1): DTGVSQNPRHKITKRGQNVTFRCDPISEHNRLYWYRQTLGQGPEFLTYFQNEAQLEKSRLLSDRFSAERPKGSFSTLEIQRTEQGDSAMYLCASTPGASRGRREQFFGPGTRLTVL.